One and the same sample provided the 24 T cell receptor beta chains below, sequenced in a study of human T cells and chemical hapten exposure. One entry per CDR3 protein results from TCRdb running MiXCR on the RACE reads. The data hold some 74,000 distinct CDR3 sequences, with roughly 13% observed a single time. The time point is: patch test 3, about 24 weeks after DPC sensitization. Treatment defined: therapeutic diphenylcyclopropenone sensitization with weekly scalp DPC. The input for sequencing was whole blood, taken in connection with sensitization to the hapten diphenylcyclopropenone (DPC). The source of these receptors is a woman in her forties or fifties with alopecia areata. Some clones in this sample may be carry-over from other donors' samples.

This clonotype was recorded at least ten times. The V gene is TRBV13, the J gene TRBJ1-6; TRBD1 matches 8 bases. This CDR3 has 19 residues. The germline V gene encodes CDR1 PRHDT and CDR2 FYEKMQ (reference sequence). With 0 bases clipped from V and 0 bases from J, the junction kept 7 bases outside the gene matches. The CDR3 sequence is CASSLGRGQGGSYNSPLHF. The CDR3 DNA is TGTGCCAGCAGCTTAGGCCGAGGACAGGGTGGCTCCTATAATTCACCCCTCCACTTT. Supplemented by reference TRBV13 and TRBJ1-6, the full variable domain reads AAGVIQSPRHLIKEKRETATLKCYPIPRHDTVYWYQQGPGQDPQFLISFYEKMQSDKGSIPDRFSAQQFSDYHSELNMSSLELGDSALYFCASSLGRGQGGSYNSPLHFGNGTRLTVT.

This clonotype was recorded a few times. The chain recombines TRBV7-2 with TRBJ2-7; D may be TRBD2 (6 bases). The CDR3 length is 14 residues. V was clipped by 5 bases and J by 7 bases, with 18 bases between them. CDR1 is SGHTA and CDR2 is FQGNSA in the germline V gene. CDR3 sequence reads: CASSRATGEGEQYF. In DNA, the CDR3 is TGTGCCAGCAGCCGTGCGACGGGAGAGGGTGAGCAGTACTTC. Looking up the rest from reference TRBV7-2 and TRBJ2-7 gives the full variable domain: GAGVSQSPSNKVTEKGKDVELRCDPISGHTALYWYRQSLGQGLEFLIYFQGNSAPDKSGLPSDRFSAERTGGSVSTLTIQRTQQEDSAVYLCASSRATGEGEQYFGPGTRLTVT.

This clonotype was seen a handful of times. This chain connects TRBV29-1 to TRBJ2-7, with 10 bases matching TRBD2. The germline V gene encodes CDR1 SQVTM and CDR2 ANQGSEA. This CDR3 has 15 residues. V was clipped by 2 bases and J by 4 bases; unmatched bases: 8. The CDR3 DNA follows: TGCAGCGTTGAATTGGCTAGCGGGAGTGTTTACGAGCAGTACTTC. It is translated as CSVELASGSVYEQYF.

This clonotype turned up a few times. The rearrangement joins TRBV5-5 to TRBJ1-5, with no clear D. Germline V gene sequence: CDR1 SGHKS, CDR2 YYEKEE (reference sequence). Trimming removed 1 base from V and 3 bases from J, with 5 bases in between. The CDR3 extends over 13 amino acids. In DNA form, the CDR3 reads TGTGCCAGCAGCTTGCGGTCCAATCAGCCCCAGCATTTT. Residues: CASSLRSNQPQHF.

The chain carries TRBV19 and TRBJ1-5, with no clear D. The V gene lost 3 bases and the J gene lost 6 bases, with 12 bases spanning the gap. Germline V lookup: CDR1 LNHDA, CDR2 SQIVND (reference sequence). The CDR3 has 14 residues. The CDR3 region has the DNA TGTGCCAGTAGTATGCTCCCCGACGGTCAGCCCCAGCATTTT. Amino acids: CASSMLPDGQPQHF.

This clonotype was seen repeatedly, ten times or more. The chain has TRBV29-1 and TRBJ2-5; no reliable D call. Trimming removed 3 bases from V and 7 bases from J, with 6 bases in between. This CDR3 has 10 residues. CDR1 is SQVTM and CDR2 is ANQGSEA in the germline V gene. CDR3 residues: CSVDSGTQYF. CDR3 nucleotides: TGCAGCGTTGACAGTGGGACCCAGTACTTC.

The CDR3 protein is CASGRDLNTEAFF. As DNA, the CDR3 is TGTGCCAGCGGGAGGGATCTGAACACTGAAGCTTTCTTT. The gene calls are TRBV12-3 or TRBV12-4 and TRBJ1-1, with D unclear. The V end was cut by 8 bases, the J end by 0 bases, with 10 bases between. The CDR3 is 13 amino acids.

The chain is built from TRBV10-3 and TRBJ1-5, with no clear D. This CDR3 is 16 amino acids long. Trimming left V 10 bases short and J 1 base short, with 20 bases between. Germline V gene lookup returns CDR1 ENHRY and CDR2 SYGVKD. As DNA, the CDR3 is TGTGCCACCGCCCGGTCGGGCCGCGGGAGCAATCAGCCCCAGCATTTT. Encoded protein: CATARSGRGSNQPQHF.

This clonotype was seen ten or more times. The chain couples TRBV7-8 to TRBJ2-1; 11 bases fit TRBD2. The CDR3 is 17 residues long. V was pared by 4 bases and J by 8 bases, with 13 bases of the junction left unmatched. Germline CDR1 and CDR2: SGHVS and FQNEAQ. CDR3 sequence (DNA): TGTGCCAGCAGCTCCCCTACTAGCGGGAGAGGGAAGGATGAGCAGTTCTTC. It specifies CASSSPTSGRGKDEQFF.

This clonotype has a count of ten or more. The chain couples TRBV12-3 or TRBV12-4 to TRBJ2-2, with 8 bases identical to TRBD2. This CDR3 contains 16 residues. V lost 5 bases and J lost 7; bases outside the gene matches: 12. The CDR3 spells CASSPRVAGTGGELFF. The CDR3 coding sequence is TGTGCCAGCAGTCCCCGGGTAGCGGGGACTGGCGGGGAGCTGTTTTTT.

This clonotype occurred many times. The chain recombines TRBV6-1 with TRBJ1-1; perhaps TRBD1 as D (5 bases). The CDR3 covers 13 residues. Germline assignment: CDR1 MNHNS and CDR2 SASEGT. Trimming removed 1 base from V and 4 bases from J, with 7 bases in between. CDR3 sequence reads: CASSEGRVTEAFF. CDR3 in DNA: TGTGCCAGCAGTGAAGGCAGGGTCACTGAAGCTTTCTTT.

This clonotype was seen a few times. The V and J genes are TRBV10-3 and TRBJ2-7, with a weak D call TRBD2 (5 bases). Per the germline V gene, CDR1 is ENHRY and CDR2 is SYGVKD. The CDR3 covers 10 residues. Deletions cut 4 bases from V and 9 bases from J, with 7 bases between. This chain's CDR3 is CAISVAGQYF. In DNA form, the CDR3 reads TGTGCCATCAGTGTTGCGGGGCAGTACTTC.

This chain links TRBV29-1 with TRBJ2-5; D is possibly TRBD1 or TRBD2 (5 bases each). This CDR3 is built from 13 residues. Germline loops: CDR1 SQVTM, CDR2 ANQGSEA. V was pared by 5 bases and J by 5 bases, with 15 bases between. The CDR3 sequence: CSVRPSGPETQYF. In DNA, the CDR3 is TGCAGCGTTCGACCCTCGGGGCCCGAGACCCAGTACTTC.

This clonotype has a count of ten or more. The chain joins TRBV10-2 to TRBJ2-1; 7 nucleotides agree with TRBD2. This CDR3 contains 15 residues. In germline, CDR1 is WSHSY, CDR2 SAAADI. J gave up 3 bases and V 2 bases, and 4 bases lay outside the gene matches. The CDR3 here is CASSENPSGYNEQFF. The CDR3 DNA reads TGCGCCAGCAGTGAGAACCCTAGCGGCTACAATGAGCAGTTCTTC.

As regards this clonotype: At one boundary the junction diverges from the germline segment, which might be a read error. The chain combines TRBV5-6 with TRBJ2-3; the D gene is possibly TRBD1 (5 bases). Germline V lookup: CDR1 SGHDT, CDR2 YYEEEE. This CDR3 has 15 residues. CDR3 region: CASGLGTGPTDTQYF. The CDR3 DNA reads TGTGCCAGCGGCTTGGGTACAGGCCCCACAGATACGCAGTATTTT. Filled out from reference TRBV5-6 and TRBJ2-3, the complete variable domain reads DAGVTQSPTHLIKTRGQQVTLRCSPKSGHDTVSWYQQALGQGPQFIFQYYEEEERQRGNFPDRFSGHQFPNYSSELNVNALLLGDSALYLCASGLGTGPTDTQYFGPGTRLTVL.

Ten or more counts support this clonotype. The chain is built from TRBV10-2 and TRBJ2-2; 8 nucleotides line up with TRBD2. The CDR3 sequence is 16 residues long. J was trimmed by 2 bases and V by 2 bases; bases with no gene match: 4. The germline V gene has CDR1 WSHSY and CDR2 SAAADI. DNA for the CDR3: TGCGCCAGCAGTGAGAGGGCGGGAGGAAACACCGGGGAGCTGTTTTTT. Encoded protein: CASSERAGGNTGELFF.

V is TRBV12-3 or TRBV12-4 and J is TRBJ2-2, with no clear D. CDR3 length equals 14 residues. V was cut by 3 bases and J by 4 bases, with 9 bases left in between. The CDR3 DNA sequence: TGTGCCAGCAGTTTCAGTGTCGTCACCGGGGAGCTGTTTTTT. Its translation: CASSFSVVTGELFF.

This clonotype was picked up many times. In DNA form, the CDR3 reads TGTGCCAGCAGCTTAGGGGCTAGTTCGGACTACGAGCAGTACTTC. Protein: CASSLGASSDYEQYF. This sequence joins TRBV7-2 and TRBJ2-7; D unresolved. The ends were cut back, 1 base at V and 3 bases at J, with 13 bases in the middle. Germline assignment: CDR1 SGHTA and CDR2 FQGNSA. The CDR3 extends over 15 amino acids.

This clonotype has ten or more counts. The chain employs TRBV7-6 and TRBJ2-5; TRBD2 is a possible D gene (5 bases). V lost 1 base, J lost 2 bases, and 11 bases lay in between. The CDR3 length is 15 residues. Germline lookup yields CDR1 SGHVS and CDR2 FNYEAQ. The CDR3 spells CASSLVATPQETQYF. The CDR3, as DNA: TGTGCCAGCAGCTTAGTAGCGACTCCTCAAGAGACCCAGTACTTC.

This clonotype has just a few counts. This chain links TRBV11-2 with TRBJ2-5; D is undetermined. Trimming removed 5 bases at V and 5 bases at J, with 12 bases between. CDR3 size: 13 residues. Germline CDR1 is SGHAT and CDR2 is FQNNGV. The CDR3 is CASSGTTSETQYF. The CDR3 nucleotides are TGTGCCAGCAGCGGAACCACCAGCGAGACCCAGTACTTC.

This clonotype was found many times. The J gene is TRBJ2-7, the V gene TRBV5-4; D unresolved. V was trimmed by 2 bases and J by 0 bases, leaving 9 bases between them. CDR1 is SGHNT, CDR2 YYREEE, per germline (reference sequence). The length of the CDR3 is 14 residues. CDR3 DNA sequence: TGTGCCAGCAGCTTAGGTACACCCTCCTACGAGCAGTACTTC. Translating it yields CASSLGTPSYEQYF.

This clonotype was seen a handful of times. The gene calls are TRBV29-1 and TRBJ2-7; TRBD1 aligns across 7 bases. V lost 6 bases and J lost 3; bases outside the gene matches: 14. The CDR3 is made up of 15 amino acids. Germline V gene sequence: CDR1 SQVTM, CDR2 ANQGSEA. CDR3 region: CSVVLRDSGNYEQYF. CDR3 in DNA: TGCAGCGTCGTCCTCCGGGACAGTGGAAACTACGAGCAGTACTTC.

This chain joins TRBV20-1 and TRBJ1-5; D is possibly TRBD1 (5 bases). The germline V gene encodes CDR1 DFQATT and CDR2 SNEGSKA (reference sequence). The V end was cut by 3 bases, the J end by 0 bases, with 9 bases between. CDR3 size: 14 residues. DNA of the CDR3: TGCAGTGCTAGCACAGGAGATAGCAATCAGCCCCAGCATTTT. Translated, it gives CSASTGDSNQPQHF.

V and J are TRBV7-6 and TRBJ2-3; D possibly corresponds to TRBD1 (6 bases). The CDR3 is made up of 13 amino acids. Trimming cost V 5 bases and J 7 bases, with 13 bases left between them. The germline gives CDR1 SGHVS, CDR2 FNYEAQ. The CDR3 bases are TGTGCCAGCAGCCCGACGGGACAATATACGCAGTATTTT. Protein product: CASSPTGQYTQYF.